These T cell receptor beta chains were read from a single sample in a study of blood T cell repertoires in COVID-19. Sequencing used immunoSEQ multiplex PCR; TCRdb keeps in-frame clones, though not all of them. Here the sample spans a few hundred thousand clones, around 86% being singletons. Material for sequencing was PBMCs or T cells enriched from blood (not recorded which). The receptors come from a woman under 30 who had recovered from COVID-19. Each CDR3 is given with its conserved first and last residue. Fields, in order: V gene, J gene, clone size, D gene, CDR3 protein, CDR3 DNA. D genes are given only for firm matches. Some rows mark clone size as missing; the rest say once, few, many or name a class of expanded clone.

TRBV2	TRBJ1-3	-	-	CASSPDQGSPGNTIYF	TGTGCCAGCAGCCCTGATCAGGGCTCACCTGGAAACACCATATATTTT
TRBV4-1	TRBJ2-3	-	-	CASSPMAGRTDTQYF	TGCGCCAGCAGCCCTATGGCGGGTCGCACAGATACGCAGTATTTT
TRBV30	TRBJ1-1	-	TRBD1	CAWGQGYTEAFF	TGTGCCTGGGGACAGGGCTACACTGAAGCTTTCTTT
TRBV2	TRBJ2-7	-	-	CASSASEQYF	TGTGCCAGCAGTGCTAGCGAGCAGTACTTC
TRBV4-1	TRBJ2-1	-	-	CASSPSYGARSNEQFF	TGCGCCAGCAGCCCTTCCTATGGGGCGAGATCCAATGAGCAGTTCTTC
TRBV3-1/TRBV3-2	TRBJ2-1	-	TRBD2	CASSPGLAGVVAYNEQFF	TGTGCCAGCAGCCCGGGACTAGCGGGGGTGGTGGCCTACAATGAGCAGTTCTTC
TRBV5-1	TRBJ2-7	-	TRBD2	CASSSGTSGLYEQYF	TGCGCCAGCAGCTCTGGGACTAGCGGACTCTACGAGCAGTACTTC
TRBV6-1	TRBJ1-1	few	TRBD1	CASSESTGRGDTEAFF	TGTGCCAGCAGTGAAAGCACGGGCAGGGGGGACACTGAAGCTTTCTTT
TRBV13	TRBJ1-2	-	TRBD1	CASSTRTGGLLRTGYTF	TGTGCCAGCAGCACAAGGACAGGGGGCCTCCTGAGGACGGGCTACACCTTC
TRBV10-3	TRBJ1-5	-	-	CAISEGSGDQPQHF	TGTGCCATCAGTGAGGGGAGTGGGGATCAGCCCCAGCATTTT
TRBV2	TRBJ2-3	-	-	CASSLQGSTDTQYF	TGTGCCAGCAGTCTACAGGGTAGCACAGATACGCAGTATTTT
TRBV6-5	TRBJ1-1	-	-	CASGFPENTEAFF	TGTGCCAGCGGCTTTCCCGAGAACACTGAAGCTTTCTTT
TRBV10-1	TRBJ2-2	few	TRBD2	CASSSGLAGAGELFF	TGCGCCAGCAGTTCGGGACTAGCGGGAGCCGGGGAGCTGTTTTTT
TRBV29-1	TRBJ1-2	-	-	CSVVGTGDGYTF	TGCAGCGTCGTAGGCACAGGTGATGGCTACACCTTC
TRBV6-5	TRBJ1-1	once	TRBD1	CASTQISSGGTEAFF	TGTGCCAGCACTCAAATATCCTCAGGGGGCACTGAAGCTTTCTTT
TRBV5-4	TRBJ2-1	-	TRBD2	CASSRSGGASNEQFF	TGTGCCAGCAGCAGAAGCGGGGGGGCCTCCAATGAGCAGTTCTTC
TRBV5-8	TRBJ1-4	-	-	CASSFGGALLNEKLFF	TGTGCCAGCAGCTTTGGAGGGGCCCTCCTGAATGAAAAACTGTTTTTT
TRBV6-1	TRBJ2-1	-	-	CASSELLGLPPYNEQFF	TGTGCCAGCAGTGAACTTTTGGGACTTCCTCCCTACAATGAGCAGTTCTTC
TRBV7-2	TRBJ2-1	-	-	CASSPKLGGWYNEQFF	TGTGCCAGCAGCCCCAAACTCGGCGGCTGGTACAATGAGCAGTTCTTC
TRBV18	TRBJ1-5	-	TRBD1	CASSPPQGQPQHF	TGTGCCAGCTCACCGCCACAGGGGCAGCCCCAGCATTTT
TRBV4-1	TRBJ1-1	few	TRBD1	CASSQAGTGITEAFF	TGCGCCAGCAGCCAAGCCGGGACAGGGATCACTGAAGCTTTCTTT
TRBV7-9	TRBJ1-4	-	-	CASSPNRATNEKLFF	TGTGCCAGCAGCCCGAACAGGGCGACTAATGAAAAACTGTTTTTT
TRBV28	TRBJ1-2	-	-	CASSSVPNREYGYTF	TGTGCCAGCAGTTCAGTCCCTAACCGGGAATATGGCTACACCTTC
TRBV5-1	TRBJ1-2	-	-	CASSLAETSGGYTF	TGCGCCAGCAGCTTGGCCGAGACATCCGGCGGCTACACCTTC
TRBV7-6	TRBJ2-1	-	-	CASSSATSNEQFF	TGTGCCAGCAGCTCAGCTACTAGCAATGAGCAGTTCTTC
TRBV29-1	TRBJ1-2	-	-	CSASESGLVYTF	TGCAGCGCCTCCGAGTCGGGTTTAGTCTACACCTTC
TRBV19	TRBJ2-1	-	TRBD2	CASSGEGLAGVVSYNEQFF	TGTGCCAGTAGTGGGGAGGGACTAGCGGGAGTAGTTTCCTACAATGAGCAGTTCTTC
TRBV18	TRBJ1-2	-	TRBD1	CASSPQDRVGNGYTF	TGTGCCAGCTCACCCCAGGACAGGGTTGGGAATGGCTACACCTTC
TRBV6-5	TRBJ1-2	-	TRBD1	CASSPRGQVYGYTF	TGTGCCAGCAGTCCCCGGGGACAGGTCTATGGCTACACCTTC
TRBV5-1	TRBJ2-6	few	TRBD1	CASSLSPGQGYSGANVLTF	TGCGCCAGCAGCTTGTCCCCGGGACAGGGATACTCTGGGGCCAACGTCCTGACTTTC
TRBV4-1	TRBJ1-1	-	-	CASSPAGENTEAFF	TGCGCCAGCAGCCCCGCAGGGGAGAACACTGAAGCTTTCTTT
TRBV28	TRBJ1-2	-	-	CASSFRNYGYTF	TGTGCCAGCAGTTTCCGGAACTATGGCTACACCTTC
TRBV5-4	TRBJ2-1	few	TRBD2	CASSEGTSGISEEQFF	TGTGCCAGCAGCGAAGGGACTAGCGGGATATCAGAGGAGCAGTTCTTC
TRBV12-3/TRBV12-4	TRBJ2-1	-	-	CASSLGGSNEQFF	TGTGCCAGCAGTTTAGGGGGCAGCAATGAGCAGTTCTTC
TRBV7-6	TRBJ1-3	-	-	CASSRGNENTIYF	TGTGCCAGCAGCAGGGGAAATGAGAACACCATATATTTT
TRBV5-1	TRBJ1-1	-	TRBD1	CASSQTLQGAGTEAFF	TGCGCCAGCAGCCAAACCCTACAGGGGGCAGGGACTGAAGCTTTCTTT
TRBV15	TRBJ1-1	-	-	CATSRGQGNTEAFF	TGTGCCACCAGCAGAGGCCAGGGGAACACTGAAGCTTTCTTT
TRBV9	TRBJ1-5	-	-	CASSVAGGNQPQHF	TGTGCCAGCAGCGTAGCAGGGGGCAATCAGCCCCAGCATTTT
TRBV7-3	TRBJ2-2	-	TRBD2	CASRESGANTGELFF	TGTGCCAGCAGAGAAAGCGGGGCCAACACCGGGGAGCTGTTTTTT
TRBV30	TRBJ2-7	-	TRBD2	CAWSVGGSRSYEQYF	TGTGCCTGGAGTGTAGGCGGGAGCCGGTCCTACGAGCAGTACTTC
TRBV29-1	TRBJ2-7	-	TRBD2	CSVSSGSNYEQYF	TGCAGCGTTAGTAGCGGGAGTAATTACGAGCAGTACTTC